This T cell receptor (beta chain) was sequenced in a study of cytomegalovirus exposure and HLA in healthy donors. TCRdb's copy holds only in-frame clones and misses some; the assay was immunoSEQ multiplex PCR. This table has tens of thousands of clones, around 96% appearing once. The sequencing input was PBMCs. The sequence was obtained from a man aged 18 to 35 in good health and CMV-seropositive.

In DNA form, the CDR3 reads TGTGCCAGCAGTGCACAAAATTTAGCGGGAGCCCGTAATGAGCAGTTCTTC. This codes for CASSAQNLAGARNEQFF. This chain joins TRBV6-4 and TRBJ2-1; 9 bases are shared with TRBD2. The trim removed 4 bases at V and 7 bases at J, leaving 14 bases unmatched. This CDR3 has 17 residues. CDR1 and CDR2 (germline): MRHNA, SNTAGT.